This T cell receptor (beta chain) appears in the sequencing data of a study of T cell responses to AZD1222 COVID-19 vaccine. With respect to this clone: Its antigen remains unknown.

Sequencing used immunoSEQ multiplex PCR; TCRdb keeps in-frame clones, though not all of them. The table shows some 120,000 clones, with about 93% occurring only once. CDR3 length: 14 amino acids. Trimming pared 7 bases from V and 2 bases from J, leaving 11 bases between. CDR1 is SNHLY and CDR2 is FYNNEI in the germline V gene. General study results and limits: The repertoires were collected only after the peak T cell response. Among vaccine-associated CD4 TCRs, coverage spanned spike, with dominance at 160-218 and 743-854.

The chain has TRBV2 and TRBJ1-4, with D perhaps TRBD1 (5 bases). This specimen consisted of peripheral blood, obtained on day 0 of AZD1222 vaccination. This TCR came from an adult in good health. The DNA for the CDR3 is TGTGCCAGCACCCTCGGGACCACTAATGAAAAACTGTTTTTT. Protein sequence: CASTLGTTNEKLFF.